The clone carrying this T cell receptor (beta chain) was seen only a few times. Its antigen is currently unknown. The cDNA came from 5'RACE, which used 10-nucleotide random UMIs. TCRdb re-derived calls from the 5' RACE reads in MiXCR, one entry per CDR3 protein. The sample includes about 66,000 distinct CDR3 sequences, about 5.1% seen only once; the top ten take 2% to 2.5%. The sample belongs to a study of neurological immune-mediated disorders. Background on the study: About 90% of the roughly 34 multiple sclerosis patients had relapsing-remitting disease; 3 had secondary progressive. Study-level points and caveats: The most TCR clonal expansion was seen in HTLV-1-associated myelopathy, and the least was seen in multiple sclerosis, which fell below healthy controls. The repertoires of 18 of 34 multiple sclerosis patients were placed by phylogenetic grouping in a single related-CDR3 cluster, which may be a signature.

The CDR3 extends over 15 amino acids. With 3 bases clipped from V and 4 bases from J, the junction kept 4 bases outside the gene matches. The germline V gene encodes CDR1 KGHSH and CDR2 LQKENI. The chain couples TRBV18 to TRBJ2-2; 8 bases are a match to TRBD1. The material sequenced was PBMCs. This TCR came from a woman in her 70s with multiple sclerosis. CDR3 in amino acids: CASSPPTGGTGELFF. DNA of the CDR3: TGTGCCAGCTCACCCCCAACAGGGGGCACCGGGGAGCTGTTTTTT.